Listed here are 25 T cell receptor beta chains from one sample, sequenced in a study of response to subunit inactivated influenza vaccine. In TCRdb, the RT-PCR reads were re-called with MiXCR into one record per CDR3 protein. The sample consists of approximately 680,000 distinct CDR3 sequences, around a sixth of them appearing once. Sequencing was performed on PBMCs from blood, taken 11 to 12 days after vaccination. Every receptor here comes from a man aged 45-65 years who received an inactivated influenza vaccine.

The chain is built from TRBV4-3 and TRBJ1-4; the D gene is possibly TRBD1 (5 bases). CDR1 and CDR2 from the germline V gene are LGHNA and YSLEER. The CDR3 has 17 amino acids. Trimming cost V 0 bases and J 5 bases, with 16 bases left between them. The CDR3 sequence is CASSQDRQRGANEKLFF. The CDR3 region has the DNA TGCGCCAGCAGCCAAGATAGACAAAGGGGCGCCAATGAAAAACTGTTTTTT.

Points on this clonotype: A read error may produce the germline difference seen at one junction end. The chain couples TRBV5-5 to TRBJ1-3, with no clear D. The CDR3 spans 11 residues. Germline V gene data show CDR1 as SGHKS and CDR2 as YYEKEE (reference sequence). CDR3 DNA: TGTGCCAGCAGTTCTGTAAACACCATATATTTT. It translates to CASSSVNTIYF.

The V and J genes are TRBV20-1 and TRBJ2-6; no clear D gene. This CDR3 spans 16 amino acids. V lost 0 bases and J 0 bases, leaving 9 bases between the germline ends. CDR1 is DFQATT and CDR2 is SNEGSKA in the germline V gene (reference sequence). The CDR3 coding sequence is TGCAGTGCTAGAGATTTGAGGCTCTCTGGGGCCAACGTCCTGACTTTC. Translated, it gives CSARDLRLSGANVLTF.

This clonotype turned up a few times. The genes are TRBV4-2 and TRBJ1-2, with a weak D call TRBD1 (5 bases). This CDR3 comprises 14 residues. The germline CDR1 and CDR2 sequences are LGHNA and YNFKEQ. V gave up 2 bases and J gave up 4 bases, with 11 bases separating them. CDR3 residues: CASSQPGRSYGYTF. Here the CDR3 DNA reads TGTGCCAGCAGCCAACCGGGACGCTCCTATGGCTACACCTTC.

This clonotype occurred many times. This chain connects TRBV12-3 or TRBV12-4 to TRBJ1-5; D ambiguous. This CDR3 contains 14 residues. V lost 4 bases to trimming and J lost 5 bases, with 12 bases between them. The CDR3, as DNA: TGTGCCAGCAGTTCCTCGGTGGGCTATCAGCCCCAGCATTTT. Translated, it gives CASSSSVGYQPQHF.

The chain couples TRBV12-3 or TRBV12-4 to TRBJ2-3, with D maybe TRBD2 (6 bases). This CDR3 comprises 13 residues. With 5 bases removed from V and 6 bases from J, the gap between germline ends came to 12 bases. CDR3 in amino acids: CASSGLSRDTQYF. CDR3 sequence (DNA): TGTGCCAGCAGTGGACTATCGAGGGATACGCAGTATTTT.

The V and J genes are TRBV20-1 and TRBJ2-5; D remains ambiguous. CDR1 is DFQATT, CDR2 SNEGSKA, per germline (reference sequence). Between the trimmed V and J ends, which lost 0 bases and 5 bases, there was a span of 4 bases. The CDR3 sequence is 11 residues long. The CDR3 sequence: CSARDSETQYF. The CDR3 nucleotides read TGCAGTGCTAGAGATTCGGAGACCCAGTACTTC.

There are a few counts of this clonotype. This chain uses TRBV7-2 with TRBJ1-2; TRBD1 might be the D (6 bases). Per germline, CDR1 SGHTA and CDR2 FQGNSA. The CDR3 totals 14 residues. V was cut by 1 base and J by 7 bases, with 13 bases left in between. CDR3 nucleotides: TGTGCCAGCAGCTTAGGCCGACAGGTAGCTGGCTACACCTTC. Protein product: CASSLGRQVAGYTF.

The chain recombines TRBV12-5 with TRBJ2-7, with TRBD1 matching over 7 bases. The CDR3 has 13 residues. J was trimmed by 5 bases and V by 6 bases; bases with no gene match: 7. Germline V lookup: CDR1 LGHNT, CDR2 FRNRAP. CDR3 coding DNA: TGTGCTAGTGGACCCGACAGGGTAGACGAGCAGTACTTC. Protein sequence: CASGPDRVDEQYF.

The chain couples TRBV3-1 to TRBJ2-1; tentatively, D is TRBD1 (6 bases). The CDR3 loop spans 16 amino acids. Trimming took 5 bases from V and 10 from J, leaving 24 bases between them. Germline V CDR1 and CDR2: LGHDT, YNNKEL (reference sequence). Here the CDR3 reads CASSAKGDHPPREQFF. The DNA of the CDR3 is TGTGCCAGCAGCGCAAAGGGGGACCATCCACCCAGGGAGCAGTTCTTC.

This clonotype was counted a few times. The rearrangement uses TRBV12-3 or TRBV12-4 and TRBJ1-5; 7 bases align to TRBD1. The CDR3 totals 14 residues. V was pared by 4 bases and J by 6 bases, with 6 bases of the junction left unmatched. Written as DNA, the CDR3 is TGTGCCAGCAGTTACGAGGGGGCGATTCAGCCCCAGCATTTT. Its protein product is CASSYEGAIQPQHF.

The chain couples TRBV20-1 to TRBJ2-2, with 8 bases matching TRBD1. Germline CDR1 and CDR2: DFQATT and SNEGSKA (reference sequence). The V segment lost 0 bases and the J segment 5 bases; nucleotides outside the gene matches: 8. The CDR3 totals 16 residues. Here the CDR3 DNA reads TGCAGTGCTAGAGATCTTGACAGGGGCGTGACCGGGGAGCTGTTTTTT. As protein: CSARDLDRGVTGELFF.

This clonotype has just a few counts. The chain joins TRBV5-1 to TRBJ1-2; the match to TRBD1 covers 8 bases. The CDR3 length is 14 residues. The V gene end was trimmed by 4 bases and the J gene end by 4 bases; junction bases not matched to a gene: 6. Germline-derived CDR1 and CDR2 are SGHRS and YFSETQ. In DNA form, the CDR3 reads TGCGCCAGCAGCGCGATCACAGGGGGCTATGGCTACACCTTC. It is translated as CASSAITGGYGYTF.

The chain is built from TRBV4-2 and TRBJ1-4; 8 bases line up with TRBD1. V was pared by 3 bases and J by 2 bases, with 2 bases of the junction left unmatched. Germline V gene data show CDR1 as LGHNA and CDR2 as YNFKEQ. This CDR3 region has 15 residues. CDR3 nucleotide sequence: TGTGCCAGCAGCCAGGACAGGGACACTAATGAAAAACTGTTTTTT. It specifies CASSQDRDTNEKLFF.

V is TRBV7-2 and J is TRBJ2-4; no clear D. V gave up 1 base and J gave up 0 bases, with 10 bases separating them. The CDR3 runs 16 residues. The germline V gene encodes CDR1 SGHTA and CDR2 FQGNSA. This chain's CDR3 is CASSLDWAVAKNIQYF. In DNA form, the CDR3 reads TGTGCCAGCAGCTTAGACTGGGCAGTAGCCAAAAACATTCAGTACTTC.

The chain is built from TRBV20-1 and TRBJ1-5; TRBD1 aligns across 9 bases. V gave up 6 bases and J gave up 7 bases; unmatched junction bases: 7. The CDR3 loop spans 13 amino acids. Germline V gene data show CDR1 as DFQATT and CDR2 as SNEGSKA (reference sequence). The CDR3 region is CSAKQGTGQPQHF. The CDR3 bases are TGCAGTGCCAAACAGGGGACAGGGCAGCCCCAGCATTTT.

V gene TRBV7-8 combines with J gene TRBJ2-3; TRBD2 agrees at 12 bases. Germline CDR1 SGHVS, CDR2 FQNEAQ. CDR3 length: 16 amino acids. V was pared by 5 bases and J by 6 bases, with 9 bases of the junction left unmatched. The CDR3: CASSLLTSGGLDTQYF. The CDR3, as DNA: TGTGCCAGCAGCCTGCTGACTAGCGGGGGCCTGGATACGCAGTATTTT.

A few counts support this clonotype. The chain's CDR3 is CASSFPSTSGSTDTQYF. The CDR3, as DNA: TGTGCCAGCAGTTTCCCCTCGACTAGCGGGAGCACAGATACGCAGTATTTT. The genes are TRBV28 and TRBJ2-3; 10 nucleotides align to TRBD2. J lost 0 bases, V lost 3 bases, and 6 bases had no gene match. Germline assignment: CDR1 MDHEN and CDR2 SYDVKM. The CDR3 spans 17 residues.

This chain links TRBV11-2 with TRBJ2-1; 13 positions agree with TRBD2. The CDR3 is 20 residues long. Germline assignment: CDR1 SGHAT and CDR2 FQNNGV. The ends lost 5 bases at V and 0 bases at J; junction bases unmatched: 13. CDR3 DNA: TGTGCCAGCAGCCCCATCGCCCTGGGACTAGCGGGAACCTCCTACAATGAGCAGTTCTTC. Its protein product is CASSPIALGLAGTSYNEQFF. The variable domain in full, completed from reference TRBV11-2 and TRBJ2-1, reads EAGVAQSPRYKIIEKRQSVAFWCNPISGHATLYWYQQILGQGPKLLIQFQNNGVVDDSQLPKDRFSAERLKGVDSTLKIQPAKLEDSAVYLCASSPIALGLAGTSYNEQFFGPGTRLTVL.

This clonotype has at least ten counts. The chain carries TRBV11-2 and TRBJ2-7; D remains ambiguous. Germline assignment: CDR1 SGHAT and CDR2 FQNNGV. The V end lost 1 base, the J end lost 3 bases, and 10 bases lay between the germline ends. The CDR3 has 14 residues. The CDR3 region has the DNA TGTGCCAGCAGCTTAGGGACGGCTAACTACGAGCAGTACTTC. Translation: CASSLGTANYEQYF.

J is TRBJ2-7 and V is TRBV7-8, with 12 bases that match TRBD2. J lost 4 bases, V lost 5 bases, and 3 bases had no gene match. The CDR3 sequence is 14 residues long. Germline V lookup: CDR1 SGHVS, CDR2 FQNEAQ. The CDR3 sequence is CASSGTSGGYEQYF. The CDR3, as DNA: TGTGCCAGCAGCGGAACTAGCGGGGGGTACGAGCAGTACTTC.

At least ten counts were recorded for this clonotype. The CDR3 spells CASSLETGGTTYEQYF. CDR3 coding DNA: TGTGCCAGCAGTTTGGAAACAGGGGGAACTACCTACGAGCAGTACTTC. The chain recombines TRBV28 with TRBJ2-7, with TRBD1 identical over 8 bases. Looked up from germline, CDR1 is MDHEN and CDR2 is SYDVKM. The CDR3 length is 16 residues. With 3 bases clipped from V and 2 bases from J, the junction kept 9 bases outside the gene matches. The full variable domain, its missing parts supplied by reference TRBV28 and TRBJ2-7, is DVKVTQSSRYLVKRTGEKVFLECVQDMDHENMFWYRQDPGLGLRLIYFSYDVKMKEKGDIPEGYSVSREKKERFSLILESASTNQTSMYLCASSLETGGTTYEQYFGPGTRLTVT.

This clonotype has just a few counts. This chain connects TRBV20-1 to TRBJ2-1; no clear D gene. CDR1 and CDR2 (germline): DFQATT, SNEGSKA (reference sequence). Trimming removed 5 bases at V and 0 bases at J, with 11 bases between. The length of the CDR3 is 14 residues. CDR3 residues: CSAAPVSSYNEQFF. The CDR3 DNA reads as TGCAGTGCTGCCCCGGTGAGCTCCTACAATGAGCAGTTCTTC.

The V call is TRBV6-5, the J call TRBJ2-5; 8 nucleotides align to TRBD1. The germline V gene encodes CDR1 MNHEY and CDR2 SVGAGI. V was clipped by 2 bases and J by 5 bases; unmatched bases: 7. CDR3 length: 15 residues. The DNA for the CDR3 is TGTGCCAGCAGTTACCGATGGACAGGGTCGGAGACCCAGTACTTC. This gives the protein CASSYRWTGSETQYF.

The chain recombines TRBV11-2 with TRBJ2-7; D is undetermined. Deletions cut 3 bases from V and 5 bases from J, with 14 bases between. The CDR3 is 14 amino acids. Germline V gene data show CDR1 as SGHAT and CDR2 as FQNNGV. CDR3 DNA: TGTGCCAGCAGCTTTGACAATTTGTCTAACGAGCAGTACTTC. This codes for CASSFDNLSNEQYF.